This T cell receptor beta chain was sequenced in a study of human T cells and chemical hapten exposure. Study context: The study lasted 20 to 25 weeks, and patients were dosed weekly with diphenylcyclopropenone on the scalp throughout. Yields of TCR per sample differed, chiefly owing to small differences in pooled library volume.

Described time point: pre-sensitization, week 0. The treatment here: therapeutic diphenylcyclopropenone sensitization with weekly scalp DPC. The drawing of blood occurred before each patch test was applied. TCRdb ran MiXCR on the RACE reads and lists one entry per CDR3 protein. The sample holds roughly 380,000 distinct CDR3 sequences, approximately 5.1% seen once. This clonotype was recorded many times. The TCR sequence derives from a woman aged 50 to 65 with alopecia areata. Some clones in this sample may be carry-over from other donors' samples. The specimen was whole blood, collected in connection with sensitization to the hapten diphenylcyclopropenone (DPC).

In DNA, the CDR3 is TGTGCCAGCAGCTGGGCTGGACAACGCATGAACACTGAAGCTTTCTTT. It codes for CASSWAGQRMNTEAFF. J is TRBJ1-1 and V is TRBV5-4; D is possibly TRBD1 (5 bases). CDR3 length equals 16 residues. Trimming took off 3 bases at V and 0 bases at J, with 15 bases between the two ends. Germline-derived CDR1 and CDR2 are SGHNT and YYREEE (reference sequence).